These 16 T cell receptor beta chains came from one sample sequenced in a study of cytomegalovirus exposure and HLA in healthy donors (dated by TCRdb to 2017 to 2019). The library was prepared using the immunoSEQ multiplex PCR assay. For the multiplex PCR, a mixture combining 60 forward primers for TCR Vbeta segments and 13 reverse primers for TCR Jbeta segments was used. The table comes from immuneACCESS by way of TCRdb, which keeps in-frame sequences with V and J called. Part of the clones is missing from these tables; in studies checked, under half for an unresolved V gene and the rest for unknown reasons. The sample table records over 110,000 clones; more than 75% of these occur just once. In total, the top ten clones hold about 6.8% of the sample. Specimen: PBMCs. All receptors come from a woman in her thirties or forties in good health and CMV-seropositive.

The CDR3 nucleotides are TGTGCCAGCAGTTTCGACAGGGGATATCAGCCCCAGCATTTT. It encodes CASSFDRGYQPQHF. V and J are TRBV7-2 and TRBJ1-5; 8 bases agree with TRBD1. V lost 6 bases, J lost 5 bases, and 6 bases stayed unmatched. In germline, CDR1 is SGHTA, CDR2 FQGNSA. The CDR3 runs to 14 residues.

The V and J genes are TRBV11-2 and TRBJ2-1; 8 positions match TRBD2. Germline values: CDR1 SGHAT, CDR2 FQNNGV. V was clipped by 4 bases and J by 4 bases; unmatched bases: 9. CDR3 length: 16 residues. CDR3 sequence: CASSSFGGAGYNEQFF. The CDR3 DNA follows: TGTGCCAGCAGCTCCTTCGGGGGGGCTGGGTACAATGAGCAGTTCTTC. The variable domain in full, with the rest retrieved from reference TRBV11-2 and TRBJ2-1, is EAGVAQSPRYKIIEKRQSVAFWCNPISGHATLYWYQQILGQGPKLLIQFQNNGVVDDSQLPKDRFSAERLKGVDSTLKIQPAKLEDSAVYLCASSSFGGAGYNEQFFGPGTRLTVL.

The CDR3 sequence: CASSFYSGELFF. As DNA, the CDR3 is TGTGCCAGCAGCTTTTATTCGGGGGAGCTGTTTTTT. The chain carries TRBV5-6 and TRBJ2-2; D is ambiguous. Trimming took 2 bases from V and 8 from J, leaving 7 bases between them. Germline V CDR1 and CDR2: SGHDT, YYEEEE. This CDR3 is 12 amino acids long.

V and J are TRBV5-1 and TRBJ2-3, with a possible D match to TRBD2 (6 bases). The CDR3 totals 14 residues. The V gene's germline CDR1 is SGHRS and CDR2 YFSETQ. Trimming shortened V by 2 bases and J by 4 bases, and 11 bases separated the two germline ends. The CDR3 coding sequence is TGCGCCAGCAGCTTCTCTAGCGAGGCAGATACGCAGTATTTT. Translation gives CASSFSSEADTQYF.

The V call is TRBV4-1, the J call TRBJ2-1; the match to TRBD2 covers 7 bases. The V gene's germline CDR1 is MGHRA and CDR2 YSYEKL. The CDR3 consists of 15 residues. With 1 base clipped from V and 6 bases from J, the junction kept 6 bases outside the gene matches. The CDR3: CASSQVGRGFNEQFF. The CDR3 region has the DNA TGCGCCAGCAGCCAAGTGGGGAGGGGTTTCAATGAGCAGTTCTTC.

This chain joins TRBV29-1 and TRBJ2-3; 7 bases agree with TRBD2. V lost 1 base and J lost 1; bases outside the gene matches: 5. The CDR3 totals 15 residues. Germline loops: CDR1 SQVTM, CDR2 ANQGSEA. DNA for the CDR3: TGCAGCGTTGAAGGACGGGGGGAACGCACAGATACGCAGTATTTT. Its translation is CSVEGRGERTDTQYF.

The table lists this clone with a few counts. The chain links TRBV29-1 to TRBJ1-1; D not resolved. Trimming removed 8 bases from V and 2 bases from J, with 15 bases in between. Germline V gives CDR1 SQVTM, CDR2 ANQGSEA. The CDR3 loop spans 13 amino acids. The CDR3 region has the DNA TGCAGCCCCCCCCACGCGGATAACACTGAAGCTTTCTTT. Protein sequence: CSPPHADNTEAFF.

This rearrangement joins TRBV18 to TRBJ2-5; D is possibly TRBD2 (6 bases). The end of the DNA fits TRBJ2-7 better, so the J call may be wrong. This CDR3 is 15 amino acids long. Germline V CDR1 and CDR2: KGHSH, LQKENI. CDR3 sequence: CASSPRRERTYEQYF. CDR3 nucleotide sequence: TGTGCCAGCTCACCGAGGAGGGAGAGAACCTACGAGCAGTACTTC.

The chain uses TRBV6-1 and TRBJ1-1, with 10 bases that match TRBD1. The CDR3 runs to 14 residues. V shed 8 bases and J 7 bases; nucleotides not matched to a gene: 10. Germline values: CDR1 MNHNS, CDR2 SASEGT. As DNA, the CDR3 is TGTGCCAGCTCCTGGGACAGGGGAGTTGGTGAAGCTTTCTTT. Translated, it gives CASSWDRGVGEAFF.

This clone has more than one count but fewer than ten. At the DNA level, this CDR3 is encoded by other sequences in the same sample as well. This chain joins TRBV30 and TRBJ2-1; the match to TRBD2 covers 8 bases. Germline lookup yields CDR1 GTSNPN and CDR2 SVGIG (reference sequence). The junction had 2 bases not matched to a gene; V was cut back by 7 bases and J by 0 bases. There are 13 residues in the CDR3. CDR3 in amino acids: CAFSGSSYNEQFF. The CDR3 coding sequence is TGTGCCTTCAGCGGGAGCTCCTACAATGAGCAGTTCTTC.

The V gene is TRBV28, the J gene TRBJ1-1; D is unresolved. Germline CDR1 is MDHEN and CDR2 is SYDVKM. This CDR3 is built from 13 residues. Trimming left V 5 bases short and J 1 base short, with 8 bases between. The CDR3 loop is CASSTRRNTEAFF. The CDR3 region has the DNA TGTGCCAGCAGTACCCGGAGGAACACTGAAGCTTTCTTT.

The chain employs TRBV10-2 and TRBJ1-1, with D unclear. CDR1 and CDR2 (germline): WSHSY, SAAADI. The V end lost 7 bases, the J end lost 4 bases, and 13 bases lay between the germline ends. CDR3 length: 13 residues. In nucleotides, the CDR3 is TGCGCCAGCACTCAAGGAGGAGGCACTGAAGCTTTCTTT. This gives the protein CASTQGGGTEAFF.

This chain uses TRBV27 with TRBJ2-3; 10 bases fit TRBD2. Germline CDR1 is MNHEY and CDR2 is SMNVEV (reference sequence). The CDR3 extends over 15 amino acids. Trimming removed 7 bases from V and 1 base from J; junction bases left unmatched: 5. DNA of the CDR3: TGTGCCAGCACCCCACTAGCGGGACGCACAGATACGCAGTATTTT. Protein sequence: CASTPLAGRTDTQYF.

On this clone itself: At one end, the junction sequence differs from germline, possibly due to a read error. The chain is built from TRBV11-1 and TRBJ2-7; D might be TRBD2 (5 bases). There are 14 residues in the CDR3. The germline CDR1 and CDR2 sequences are SGHAT and FQDESV (reference sequence). CDR3 loop: CASSLLLASHEQYF. The CDR3 DNA reads TGTGCCAGCAGCCTCCTCCTAGCCTCCCACGAGCAGTACTTC.

Here the CDR3 reads CASSLVSAGQEQYF. The CDR3 bases are TGTGCCAGCAGCTTAGTTTCGGCAGGGCAAGAGCAGTACTTC. This chain connects TRBV7-9 to TRBJ2-7, with D maybe TRBD1 (5 bases). The V end was cut by 1 base, the J end by 7 bases, with 14 bases between. Germline V CDR1 and CDR2: SEHNR, FQNEAQ (reference sequence). The CDR3 sequence is 14 residues long.

The CDR3 DNA follows: TGTGCCAGTAGCCGTCCCGGGACTGGCCAAGAGACCCAGTACTTC. Translating it yields CASSRPGTGQETQYF. V is TRBV19 and J is TRBJ2-5; perhaps TRBD2 as D (6 bases). This CDR3 has 15 amino acids. V lost 6 bases to trimming and J lost 1 base, with 15 bases between them. Germline CDR1 and CDR2: LNHDA and SQIVND (reference sequence). The full variable domain, completed using reference TRBV19 and TRBJ2-5, is DGGITQSPKYLFRKEGQNVTLSCEQNLNHDAMYWYRQDPGQGLRLIYYSQIVNDFQKGDIAEGYSVSREKKESFPLTVTSAQKNPTAFYLCASSRPGTGQETQYFGPGTRLLVL.